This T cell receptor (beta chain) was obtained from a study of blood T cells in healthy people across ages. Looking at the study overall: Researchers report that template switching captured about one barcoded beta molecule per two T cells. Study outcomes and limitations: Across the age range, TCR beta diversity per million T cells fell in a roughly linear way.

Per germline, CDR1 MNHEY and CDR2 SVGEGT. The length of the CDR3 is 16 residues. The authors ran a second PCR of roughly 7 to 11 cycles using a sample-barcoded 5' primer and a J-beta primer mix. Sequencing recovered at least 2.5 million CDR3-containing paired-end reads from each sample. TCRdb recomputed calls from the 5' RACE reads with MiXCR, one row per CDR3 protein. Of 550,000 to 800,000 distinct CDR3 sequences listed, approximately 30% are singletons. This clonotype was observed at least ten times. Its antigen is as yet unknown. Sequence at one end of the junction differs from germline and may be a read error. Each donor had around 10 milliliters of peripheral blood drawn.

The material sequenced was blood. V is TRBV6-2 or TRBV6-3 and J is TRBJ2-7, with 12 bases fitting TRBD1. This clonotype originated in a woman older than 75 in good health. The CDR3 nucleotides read TGTGCCAGCAATTACCCGGGACAGGGGGCGGCCTACGAGCAGTACTTC. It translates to CASNYPGQGAAYEQYF.